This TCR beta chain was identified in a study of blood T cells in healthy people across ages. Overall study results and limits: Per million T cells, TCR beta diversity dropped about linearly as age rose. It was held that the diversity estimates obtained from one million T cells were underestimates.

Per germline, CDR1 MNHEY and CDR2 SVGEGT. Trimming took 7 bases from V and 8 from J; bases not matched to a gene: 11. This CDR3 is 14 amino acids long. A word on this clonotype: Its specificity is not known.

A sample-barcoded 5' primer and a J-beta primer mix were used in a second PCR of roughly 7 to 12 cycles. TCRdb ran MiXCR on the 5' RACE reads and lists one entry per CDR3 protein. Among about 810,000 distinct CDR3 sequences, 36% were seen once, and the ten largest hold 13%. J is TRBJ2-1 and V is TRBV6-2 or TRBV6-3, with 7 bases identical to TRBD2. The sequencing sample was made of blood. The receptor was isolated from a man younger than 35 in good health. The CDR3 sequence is CASMCGGTWDEQFF. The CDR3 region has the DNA TGTGCCAGCATGTGCGGGGGAACCTGGGATGAGCAGTTCTTC.